The 11 T cell receptor beta chains in this list originate from one sample, sequenced in a study of blood T cell repertoires in COVID-19. Sequencing was performed with immunoSEQ multiplex PCR; in TCRdb, only in-frame clones are kept and a portion is missing. The sample lists fewer than 150,000 clones, approximately 88% occurring once. The source material was peripheral blood. These receptors were taken from a woman aged 25 to 45 who had recovered from COVID-19.

The chain combines TRBV6-5 with TRBJ2-1; TRBD2 agrees at 9 bases. The J segment lost 6 bases and the V segment lost 7 bases, leaving 10 bases of the junction unmatched. This CDR3 region has 15 residues. The germline gives CDR1 MNHEY, CDR2 SVGAGI. CDR3 residues: CASNPSAGGVNEQFF. The CDR3 DNA reads as TGTGCCAGCAATCCCTCAGCGGGGGGCGTCAATGAGCAGTTCTTC.

V is TRBV24-1 and J is TRBJ1-2, with D perhaps TRBD1 (5 bases). With 2 bases removed from V and 6 bases from J, the gap between germline ends came to 12 bases. Germline CDR1 KGHDR, CDR2 SFDVKD. The CDR3 is 14 residues long. Here the CDR3 DNA reads TGTGCCACCAGTGATTCGAAGGGGACTGATGGCTACACCTTC. Translating it yields CATSDSKGTDGYTF.

This clone was found once. V and J are TRBV5-1 and TRBJ1-1; no definite D call. The ends were cut back, 1 base at V and 0 bases at J, with 4 bases in the middle. The CDR3 runs 13 residues. CDR1 and CDR2 from the germline V gene are SGHRS and YFSETQ. The CDR3: CASSLFMNTEAFF. DNA of the CDR3: TGCGCCAGCAGCTTGTTCATGAACACTGAAGCTTTCTTT.

V gene TRBV5-1 combines with J gene TRBJ2-1; possible D gene TRBD2, 6 bases. The CDR3 runs to 16 residues. The germline gives CDR1 SGHRS, CDR2 YFSETQ. Between the trimmed V and J ends, which lost 5 bases and 0 bases, there was a span of 15 bases. The CDR3 DNA reads as TGCGCCAGCAGACTCGACACTAGCACCTCCTACAATGAGCAGTTCTTC. This encodes CASRLDTSTSYNEQFF.

V is TRBV27 and J is TRBJ2-1; 11 bases match TRBD2. In germline, CDR1 is MNHEY, CDR2 SMNVEV (reference sequence). V lost 7 bases and J lost 7; bases outside the gene matches: 12. The CDR3 extends over 16 amino acids. CDR3 protein: CASTLHRTSGYNEQFF. The CDR3 bases are TGTGCCAGCACCTTACACCGGACTAGCGGGTATAATGAGCAGTTCTTC.

This clone showed up just once. The genes are TRBV7-6 and TRBJ2-7, with a possible D match to TRBD1 (5 bases). V lost 5 bases and J lost 6, with 17 bases in between. In germline, CDR1 is SGHVS, CDR2 FNYEAQ. This CDR3 comprises 14 residues. DNA of the CDR3: TGTGCCAGCAGCCCGCGGCGGCAGGGCAGCGAGCAGTACTTC. It codes for CASSPRRQGSEQYF. Based on the CDR3 plus reference TRBV7-6 and TRBJ2-7, the full variable domain is GAGVSQSPRYKVTKRGQDVALRCDPISGHVSLYWYRQALGQGPEFLTYFNYEAQQDKSGLPNDRFSAERPEGSISTLTIQRTEQRDSAMYRCASSPRRQGSEQYFGPGTRLTVT.

This clone occurred a few times. The V and J genes are TRBV14 and TRBJ2-3; perhaps TRBD2 as D (6 bases). With 5 bases removed from V and 5 bases from J, the gap between germline ends came to 14 bases. The germline CDR1 and CDR2 sequences are SGHDN and FVKESK. This CDR3 has 14 amino acids. CDR3 amino acids: CASSFRDSKDTQYF. The CDR3 DNA sequence: TGTGCCAGCAGCTTCCGGGACTCTAAAGATACGCAGTATTTT.

The chain combines TRBV7-9 with TRBJ2-1; TRBD2 matches 13 bases. CDR1 and CDR2 from the germline V gene are SEHNR and FQNEAQ (reference sequence). J gave up 2 bases and V 6 bases, and 10 bases lay outside the gene matches. CDR3 length: 18 residues. The CDR3 loop is CASRRLAGGATTYNEQFF. The CDR3 DNA sequence: TGTGCCAGCAGGAGACTAGCGGGAGGCGCAACGACCTACAATGAGCAGTTCTTC.

The genes are TRBV9 and TRBJ2-5; TRBD1 is a possible D gene (5 bases). CDR3 length equals 15 residues. Trimming left V 0 bases short and J 1 base short, with 10 bases between. Germline CDR1 and CDR2: SGDLS and YYNGEE. The chain's CDR3 is CASSVAPGSQETQYF. CDR3 DNA: TGTGCCAGCAGCGTAGCTCCAGGGTCCCAAGAGACCCAGTACTTC.

The chain combines TRBV20-1 with TRBJ2-5; D perhaps matches TRBD2 (7 bases). This CDR3 is 13 amino acids long. CDR1 and CDR2 (germline): DFQATT, SNEGSKA (reference sequence). Trimming removed 3 bases at V and 4 bases at J, with 12 bases between. The CDR3 DNA is TGCAGTGCTAGTTCGGGGGGCGGAGAGACCCAGTACTTC. Translated: CSASSGGGETQYF.

The chain combines TRBV30 with TRBJ1-4; the D is unclear. Germline values: CDR1 GTSNPN, CDR2 SVGIG (reference sequence). This CDR3 region has 16 residues. V was cut by 3 bases and J by 5 bases, with 19 bases left in between. CDR3 region: CAWSGGSPTSNEKLFF. CDR3 in DNA: TGTGCCTGGAGCGGCGGGAGTCCGACCTCCAATGAAAAACTGTTTTTT.